The rows below give T cell receptor beta chains drawn from one sample of a study of spatial heterogeneity in lung cancer. MiXCR, run by TCRdb on the 5' RACE reads, gives a single entry per CDR3 protein. In the table there are fewer than 1,000 distinct CDR3 sequences, over 5.5% of which are singletons. Sequences were derived from lung tumor tissue, sampled at surgery. The receptors shown here come from a male donor with early-stage non-small cell lung cancer. Both conserved end residues are part of each CDR3. Fields, in order: V gene, clone size, D gene, J gene, CDR3 protein, CDR3 DNA. A D gene is named only where the DNA matches it firmly. Clone sizes are given selectively: once, few, many, or a class where the clone is expanded.

v_call: TRBV12-3/TRBV12-4
clone_size: .
d_call: .
j_call: TRBJ1-3
cdr3_aa: CASSYYGNTIYF
cdr3_nt: TGTGCCAGCAGTTACTATGGAAACACCATATATTTT

v_call: TRBV29-1
clone_size: large
d_call: .
j_call: TRBJ1-2
cdr3_aa: CSVEGTKTPGYTF
cdr3_nt: TGCAGCGTTGAAGGGACGAAGACCCCTGGCTACACCTTC

v_call: TRBV19
clone_size: large
d_call: .
j_call: TRBJ2-1
cdr3_aa: CASHINGGNEQFF
cdr3_nt: TGTGCCAGTCACATTAACGGAGGGAATGAGCAGTTCTTC

v_call: TRBV20-1
clone_size: .
d_call: .
j_call: TRBJ2-3
cdr3_aa: CSASTRDTQYF
cdr3_nt: TGCAGTGCTAGTACTAGAGATACGCAGTATTTT

v_call: TRBV7-2
clone_size: large
d_call: .
j_call: TRBJ2-5
cdr3_aa: CASSLTGSQETQYF
cdr3_nt: TGTGCCAGCAGCTTAACGGGGAGTCAAGAGACCCAGTACTTC

v_call: TRBV28
clone_size: large
d_call: .
j_call: TRBJ2-3
cdr3_aa: CASSLGRPTDTQYF
cdr3_nt: TGTGCCAGCAGTTTAGGACGGCCCACAGATACGCAGTATTTT

v_call: TRBV4-1
clone_size: large
d_call: TRBD2
j_call: TRBJ2-3
cdr3_aa: CASSQRTSGTTDTQYF
cdr3_nt: TGCGCCAGCAGCCAACGGACTAGCGGAACCACAGATACGCAGTATTTT

v_call: TRBV5-5
clone_size: .
d_call: .
j_call: TRBJ2-5
cdr3_aa: CASSRNMETQYF
cdr3_nt: TGTGCCAGCAGCCGGAACATGGAGACCCAGTACTTC

v_call: TRBV5-1
clone_size: large
d_call: .
j_call: TRBJ2-3
cdr3_aa: CASSGGGTQYF
cdr3_nt: TGCGCCAGCAGCGGAGGGGGTACGCAGTATTTT

v_call: TRBV20-1
clone_size: medium-sized
d_call: .
j_call: TRBJ2-1
cdr3_aa: CSARIQPQFF
cdr3_nt: TGCAGTGCTAGGATCCAGCCGCAGTTCTTC

v_call: TRBV28
clone_size: medium-sized
d_call: TRBD1
j_call: TRBJ2-7
cdr3_aa: CASKWTGVAYEQYF
cdr3_nt: TGTGCCAGTAAATGGACAGGGGTAGCCTACGAGCAGTACTTC

v_call: TRBV2
clone_size: medium-sized
d_call: .
j_call: TRBJ2-6
cdr3_aa: CASTARGAGGANVLTF
cdr3_nt: TGTGCCAGCACCGCGAGGGGGGCTGGTGGGGCCAACGTCCTGACTTTC

v_call: TRBV19
clone_size: medium-sized
d_call: TRBD1
j_call: TRBJ1-5
cdr3_aa: CASGGRGLRGNQPQHF
cdr3_nt: TGTGCCAGTGGGGGCAGGGGGCTTAGGGGCAATCAGCCCCAGCATTTT

v_call: TRBV15
clone_size: medium-sized
d_call: TRBD2
j_call: TRBJ2-3
cdr3_aa: CATSRGNLGAGGTDTQYF
cdr3_nt: TGTGCCACCAGCAGAGGAAACCTCGGAGCGGGGGGAACAGATACGCAGTATTTT

v_call: TRBV30
clone_size: medium-sized
d_call: .
j_call: TRBJ2-2
cdr3_aa: CAWVGNTGELFF
cdr3_nt: TGTGCCTGGGTGGGGAACACCGGGGAGCTGTTTTTT

v_call: TRBV18
clone_size: medium-sized
d_call: .
j_call: TRBJ1-4
cdr3_aa: CASSTANEKLFF
cdr3_nt: TGTGCCAGCTCGACGGCTAATGAAAAACTGTTTTTT

v_call: TRBV19
clone_size: medium-sized
d_call: .
j_call: TRBJ1-1
cdr3_aa: CASSIHARNTEAFF
cdr3_nt: TGTGCCAGTAGTATTCATGCCAGGAACACTGAAGCTTTCTTT

v_call: TRBV29-1
clone_size: large
d_call: TRBD1
j_call: TRBJ2-3
cdr3_aa: CSVGLAGGPDTQYF
cdr3_nt: TGCAGCGTTGGTTTGGCAGGGGGCCCAGATACGCAGTATTTT

v_call: TRBV12-3/TRBV12-4
clone_size: once
d_call: .
j_call: TRBJ2-7
cdr3_aa: CASSYQETGHEQYF
cdr3_nt: TGTGCCAGCAGTTACCAGGAGACAGGCCACGAGCAGTACTTC

v_call: TRBV4-1
clone_size: .
d_call: .
j_call: TRBJ1-1
cdr3_aa: CASSQGPARRTEAFF
cdr3_nt: TGCGCCAGCAGCCAAGGCCCGGCCCGGAGGACTGAAGCTTTCTTT

v_call: TRBV28
clone_size: .
d_call: TRBD1
j_call: TRBJ2-6
cdr3_aa: CAANRGSGANFLTF
cdr3_nt: TGTGCCGCTAACAGGGGCTCTGGGGCCAACTTCCTGACTTTC

v_call: TRBV5-1
clone_size: .
d_call: .
j_call: TRBJ2-1
cdr3_aa: CASSLEGASYNEQFF
cdr3_nt: TGCGCCAGCAGCTTGGAAGGGGCTAGCTACAATGAGCAGTTCTTC

v_call: TRBV24-1
clone_size: large
d_call: TRBD1
j_call: TRBJ2-3
cdr3_aa: CATSERWTGTDTQYF
cdr3_nt: TGTGCCACCAGTGAACGATGGACAGGGACAGATACGCAGTATTTT

v_call: TRBV7-9
clone_size: hyperexpanded
d_call: .
j_call: TRBJ2-6
cdr3_aa: CASSLVSANVLTF
cdr3_nt: TGTGCCAGCAGCTTGGTCTCGGCCAACGTCCTGACTTTC

v_call: TRBV20-1
clone_size: large
d_call: .
j_call: TRBJ2-2
cdr3_aa: CSARGESAGELFF
cdr3_nt: TGCAGTGCTAGAGGTGAAAGCGCCGGGGAGCTGTTTTTT

v_call: TRBV10-2
clone_size: medium-sized
d_call: .
j_call: TRBJ1-1
cdr3_aa: CASSDAGVTEAFF
cdr3_nt: TGCGCCAGCAGTGATGCGGGGGTCACTGAAGCTTTCTTT

v_call: TRBV6-1
clone_size: large
d_call: .
j_call: TRBJ1-6
cdr3_aa: CASSDRGADSPLHF
cdr3_nt: TGTGCCAGCAGTGACAGGGGCGCGGATTCACCCCTCCACTTT

v_call: TRBV2
clone_size: large
d_call: TRBD1
j_call: TRBJ2-2
cdr3_aa: CASSSGQVSPGELFF
cdr3_nt: TGTGCCAGCAGCTCGGGACAGGTCTCTCCCGGGGAGCTGTTTTTT

v_call: TRBV11-2
clone_size: .
d_call: .
j_call: TRBJ2-7
cdr3_aa: CASSKSVSYEQYF
cdr3_nt: TGTGCCAGCAGCAAGAGCGTCTCCTACGAGCAGTACTTC

v_call: TRBV9
clone_size: medium-sized
d_call: .
j_call: TRBJ2-5
cdr3_aa: CASSVDDGQETQYF
cdr3_nt: TGTGCCAGCAGCGTAGACGACGGCCAAGAGACCCAGTACTTC

v_call: TRBV30
clone_size: medium-sized
d_call: .
j_call: TRBJ2-7
cdr3_aa: CAWRPGWDEQYF
cdr3_nt: TGTGCCTGGAGGCCAGGGTGGGACGAGCAGTACTTC

v_call: TRBV29-1
clone_size: large
d_call: .
j_call: TRBJ2-5
cdr3_aa: CSVVLGTGSETQYF
cdr3_nt: TGCAGCGTTGTTTTGGGGACCGGCTCGGAGACCCAGTACTTC

v_call: TRBV6-2/TRBV6-3
clone_size: large
d_call: .
j_call: TRBJ1-5
cdr3_aa: CASTQSPGQPQHF
cdr3_nt: TGTGCCAGCACCCAGAGCCCGGGGCAGCCCCAGCATTTT

v_call: TRBV3-1
clone_size: .
d_call: TRBD1
j_call: TRBJ2-7
cdr3_aa: CASSRPGTGTFEQYF
cdr3_nt: TGTGCCAGCAGCCGACCCGGGACAGGGACTTTCGAGCAGTACTTC

v_call: TRBV20-1
clone_size: few
d_call: .
j_call: TRBJ2-6
cdr3_aa: CSARGRSGANVLTF
cdr3_nt: TGCAGTGCTAGGGGGAGGTCTGGGGCCAACGTCCTGACTTTC

v_call: TRBV7-8
clone_size: medium-sized
d_call: TRBD1
j_call: TRBJ1-1
cdr3_aa: CASSRQGGTEAFF
cdr3_nt: TGTGCCAGCAGCCGACAGGGTGGCACTGAAGCTTTCTTT

v_call: TRBV12-3/TRBV12-4
clone_size: large
d_call: TRBD1
j_call: TRBJ1-4
cdr3_aa: CASSWGTGGSNEKLFF
cdr3_nt: TGTGCCAGCAGTTGGGGGACAGGGGGTTCTAATGAAAAACTGTTTTTT

v_call: TRBV24-1
clone_size: large
d_call: TRBD1
j_call: TRBJ2-7
cdr3_aa: CATSDFGTGGYEQYF
cdr3_nt: TGTGCCACCAGTGATTTTGGGACAGGGGGCTACGAGCAGTACTTC